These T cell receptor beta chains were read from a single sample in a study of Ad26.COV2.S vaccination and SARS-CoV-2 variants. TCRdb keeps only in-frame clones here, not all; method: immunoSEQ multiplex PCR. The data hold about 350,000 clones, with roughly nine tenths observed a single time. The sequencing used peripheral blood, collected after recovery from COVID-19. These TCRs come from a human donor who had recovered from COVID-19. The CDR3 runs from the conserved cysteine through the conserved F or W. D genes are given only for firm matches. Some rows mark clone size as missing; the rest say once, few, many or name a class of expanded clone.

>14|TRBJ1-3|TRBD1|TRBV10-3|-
CAIGQGGEGNTIYF
TGTGCCATTGGACAGGGGGGGGAAGGAAACACCATATATTTT
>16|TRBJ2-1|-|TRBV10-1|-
CASSEGNRGTYNEQFF
TGCGCCAGCAGTGAAGGTAACCGGGGCACCTACAATGAGCAGTTCTTC
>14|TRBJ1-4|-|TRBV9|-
CASSGAGTNEKLFF
TGTGCCAGCAGCGGAGCGGGGACTAATGAAAAACTGTTTTTT
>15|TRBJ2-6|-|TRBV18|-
CATHAQEAGANVLTF
TGTGCCACCCACGCACAGGAGGCTGGGGCCAACGTCCTGACTTTC
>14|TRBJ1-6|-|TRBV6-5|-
CASSSRTVNSPLHF
TGTGCCAGCAGTTCCAGGACGGTCAATTCACCCCTCCACTTT
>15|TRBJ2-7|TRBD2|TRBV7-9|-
CASSLGGLAGTEQYF
TGTGCCAGCAGCCTAGGGGGGCTAGCGGGGACCGAGCAGTACTTC
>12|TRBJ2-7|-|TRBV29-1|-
CSVLILGGEQYF
TGCAGCGTCCTTATCCTCGGCGGCGAGCAGTACTTC
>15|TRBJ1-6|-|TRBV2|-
CASSEGVSYNSPLHF
TGTGCCAGCAGTGAAGGGGTCAGCTATAATTCACCCCTCCACTTT
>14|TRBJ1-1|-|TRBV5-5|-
CASSFSARNTEAFF
TGTGCCAGCAGCTTCTCCGCGAGGAACACTGAAGCTTTCTTT
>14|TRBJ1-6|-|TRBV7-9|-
CASSLEARNSPLHF
TGTGCCAGCAGCTTAGAGGCCAGAAATTCACCCCTCCACTTT
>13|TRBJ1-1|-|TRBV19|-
CASSGPGATEAFF
TGTGCCAGTAGTGGGCCCGGAGCCACTGAAGCTTTCTTT
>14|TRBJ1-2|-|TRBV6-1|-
CASSEAVSNYGYTF
TGTGCCAGCAGTGAAGCCGTCTCCAACTATGGCTACACCTTC
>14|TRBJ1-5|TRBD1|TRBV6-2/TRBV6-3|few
CASSYVTGGQPQHF
TGTGCCAGCAGTTACGTCACAGGGGGGCAGCCCCAGCATTTT
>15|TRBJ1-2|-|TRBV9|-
CASSVARQGPGGYTF
TGTGCCAGCAGCGTAGCTCGCCAGGGGCCCGGTGGCTACACCTTC
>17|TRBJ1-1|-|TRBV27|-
CASSLRQGSYMNTEAFF
TGTGCCAGCAGTTTAAGGCAGGGTAGTTACATGAACACTGAAGCTTTCTTT
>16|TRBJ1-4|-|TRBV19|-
CASSISTEVRNEKLFF
TGTGCCAGTAGTATAAGCACAGAAGTACGCAATGAAAAACTGTTTTTT
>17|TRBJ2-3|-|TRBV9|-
CASSAAAGGPTTDTQYF
TGTGCCAGCAGCGCGGCTGCCGGGGGGCCGACCACAGATACGCAGTATTTT
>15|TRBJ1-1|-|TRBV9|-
CASSPSGADNTEAFF
TGTGCCAGCAGCCCCTCAGGCGCCGATAACACTGAAGCTTTCTTT
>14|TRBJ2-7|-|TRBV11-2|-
CASSPEGSSYEQYF
TGTGCCAGCAGCCCCGAGGGGAGCTCCTACGAGCAGTACTTC
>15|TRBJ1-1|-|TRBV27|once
CASSLAGGRNTEAFF
TGTGCCAGCAGTTTAGCCGGGGGCCGGAACACTGAAGCTTTCTTT
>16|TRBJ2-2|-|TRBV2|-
CASSEQGPTNTGELFF
TGTGCCAGCAGTGAACAGGGCCCCACGAACACCGGGGAGCTGTTTTTT
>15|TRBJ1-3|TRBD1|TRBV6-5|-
CASSTDRSPGNTIYF
TGTGCCAGCAGTACGGACAGGTCTCCTGGAAACACCATATATTTT
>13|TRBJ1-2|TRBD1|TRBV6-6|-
CASTRTGSYGYTF
TGTGCCAGCACTCGGACAGGGTCTTATGGCTACACCTTC
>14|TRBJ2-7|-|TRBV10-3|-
CATRGAGGTYEQYF
TGTGCCACACGAGGAGCAGGGGGGACCTACGAGCAGTACTTC
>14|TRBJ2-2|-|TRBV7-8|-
CASFPRSGTGELFF
TGTGCCAGCTTCCCCCGGTCTGGGACCGGGGAGCTGTTTTTT
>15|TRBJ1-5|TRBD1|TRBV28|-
CASSDPGQNNQPQHF
TGTGCCAGCAGTGACCCGGGACAGAACAATCAGCCCCAGCATTTT
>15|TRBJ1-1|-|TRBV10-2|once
CASSESSGRRTEAFF
TGCGCCAGCAGCGAATCCTCAGGTCGCCGAACTGAAGCTTTCTTT
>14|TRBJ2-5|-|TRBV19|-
CASSNGGNQETQYF
TGTGCCAGTAGTAATGGGGGGAACCAAGAGACCCAGTACTTC
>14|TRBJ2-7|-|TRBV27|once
CASSHTGLSYEQYF
TGTGCCAGCAGTCATACAGGGCTCTCCTACGAGCAGTACTTC
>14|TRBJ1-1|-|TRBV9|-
CASSVGGENTEAFF
TGTGCCAGCAGCGTAGGGGGTGAGAACACTGAAGCTTTCTTT